Presented here are 28 T cell receptor beta chains from one specimen sequenced in a study of T cells after yellow fever vaccination. TCRdb redid the calling of the 5' RACE reads with MiXCR, one entry per CDR3 protein. This repertoire shows about 210,000 distinct CDR3 sequences, 3.2% found once; its top ten account for 3.2%. Material: CD4+ T cells sorted from PBMCs, obtained 10 days after the yellow fever booster vaccination. All receptors come from a man aged 18 to 35 who received the YFV17D yellow fever vaccine.

This clonotype was found a few times. The chain carries TRBV20-1 and TRBJ2-5, with D possibly TRBD2 on 6 matching bases. This CDR3 has 13 amino acids. CDR1 DFQATT and CDR2 SNEGSKA come from the germline V gene (reference sequence). The V end lost 3 bases, the J end lost 0 bases, and 8 bases lay between the germline ends. CDR3 loop: CSARDYYQETQYF. The DNA of the CDR3 is TGCAGTGCTAGGGACTACTACCAAGAGACCCAGTACTTC.

This clonotype was recorded at least ten times. This chain links TRBV7-9 with TRBJ2-3; perhaps TRBD2 as D (6 bases). Germline V gene data show CDR1 as SEHNR and CDR2 as FQNEAQ (reference sequence). CDR3 length equals 13 residues. V lost 5 bases and J lost 5, with 11 bases in between. CDR3 DNA: TGTGCCAGCAGCCCTCTCGGGGGAGATACGCAGTATTTT. This sequence encodes CASSPLGGDTQYF. The variable domain in full, with the rest retrieved from reference TRBV7-9 and TRBJ2-3, is DTGVSQNPRHKITKRGQNVTFRCDPISEHNRLYWYRQTLGQGPEFLTYFQNEAQLEKSRLLSDRFSAERPKGSFSTLEIQRTEQGDSAMYLCASSPLGGDTQYFGPGTRLTVL.

In this sample, this clonotype turned up a few times. V and J are TRBV19 and TRBJ2-5, with D possibly TRBD1 on 6 matching bases. Germline CDR1 LNHDA, CDR2 SQIVND (reference sequence). Between the trimmed V and J ends, which lost 5 bases and 2 bases, there was a span of 12 bases. The CDR3 totals 14 residues. In nucleotides, the CDR3 is TGTGCCAGTAGTTCCTGGACAGAGCAAGAGACCCAGTACTTC. Amino acid sequence: CASSSWTEQETQYF.

Many counts were recorded for this clonotype. V is TRBV20-1 and J is TRBJ2-7; weak D call: TRBD2 (6 bases). This CDR3 contains 15 residues. Germline assignment: CDR1 DFQATT and CDR2 SNEGSKA (reference sequence). The V end lost 1 base, the J end lost 1 base, and 14 bases lay between the germline ends. DNA for the CDR3: TGCAGTGCTAGAGTCGCGGGAACCTATTCCTACGAGCAGTACGTC. It encodes CSARVAGTYSYEQYV.

This chain uses TRBV20-1 with TRBJ1-1; 10 bases fit TRBD1. The V gene end was trimmed by 6 bases and the J gene end by 4 bases; junction bases not matched to a gene: 5. The CDR3 is 13 amino acids. The germline gives CDR1 DFQATT, CDR2 SNEGSKA (reference sequence). This CDR3 is CSAPRTGGTEAFF. The CDR3 region has the DNA TGCAGTGCCCCCCGGACAGGGGGCACTGAAGCTTTCTTT.

This clonotype occurred many times. The J gene is TRBJ2-2, the V gene TRBV5-1, with 8 bases lining up with TRBD1. Germline-derived CDR1 and CDR2 are SGHRS and YFSETQ. CDR3 size: 14 residues. The V segment lost 5 bases and the J segment 1 base; nucleotides outside the gene matches: 1. The CDR3 loop reads CASSGTGNTGELFF. CDR3 in DNA: TGCGCCAGCAGTGGGACAGGGAACACCGGGGAGCTGTTTTTT. The full variable domain, with the rest looked up from reference TRBV5-1 and TRBJ2-2, is KAGVTQTPRYLIKTRGQQVTLSCSPISGHRSVSWYQQTPGQGLQFLFEYFSETQRNKGNFPGRFSGRQFSNSRSEMNVSTLELGDSALYLCASSGTGNTGELFFGEGSRLTVL.

The J gene is TRBJ2-5, the V gene TRBV5-6, with D uncertain. Per germline, CDR1 SGHDT and CDR2 YYEEEE. The CDR3 is made up of 14 amino acids. Trimming took 0 bases from V and 7 from J, leaving 13 bases between them. The CDR3 nucleotides read TGTGCCAGCAGCTTGGGGCTAGAAGTAGGGACCCAGTACTTC. Translating it yields CASSLGLEVGTQYF.

The chain has TRBV19 and TRBJ2-2; a possible D gene is TRBD1 (5 bases). CDR3 size: 13 residues. The V gene lost 0 bases and the J gene lost 6 bases, with 5 bases spanning the gap. Germline CDR1 LNHDA, CDR2 SQIVND (reference sequence). The CDR3 is CASSIEGAGELFF. DNA of the CDR3: TGTGCCAGTAGTATAGAAGGGGCCGGGGAGCTGTTTTTT.

This sequence joins TRBV10-3 and TRBJ2-2; weak D call: TRBD2 (6 bases). Germline lookup yields CDR1 ENHRY and CDR2 SYGVKD. The CDR3 extends over 12 amino acids. Trimming left V 10 bases short and J 6 bases short, with 12 bases between. The CDR3 DNA is TGTGCCAACGGGGCGGGGCCCGGGGAGCTGTTTTTT. The encoded protein is CANGAGPGELFF.

This chain joins TRBV12-3 or TRBV12-4 and TRBJ2-1, with a weak D call TRBD2 (7 bases). V was clipped by 10 bases and J by 2 bases, with 18 bases between them. CDR3 length equals 15 residues. The CDR3 DNA reads as TGTGCCACGGGAAAGTCGGGGGGCCCCTACAATGAGCAGTTCTTC. Its translation is CATGKSGGPYNEQFF.

The rearrangement uses TRBV5-5 and TRBJ2-7; D is perhaps TRBD1 or TRBD2 (6 bases each). This CDR3 comprises 10 residues. V dropped 9 bases and J dropped 7 bases, with 11 bases sitting between them. CDR1 SGHKS and CDR2 YYEKEE come from the germline V gene (reference sequence). The CDR3 DNA sequence: TGTGCCACCAAAGGGGGGGAGCAGTACGTC. As protein: CATKGGEQYV.

The V call is TRBV12-3 or TRBV12-4, the J call TRBJ2-7; possibly TRBD1 for D (6 bases). V dropped 6 bases and J dropped 3 bases, with 15 bases sitting between them. CDR3 size: 14 residues. This CDR3 reads CASRRTGIFYEQYF. Written as DNA, the CDR3 is TGTGCCAGCAGACGAACAGGGATTTTCTACGAGCAGTACTTC.

The table lists this clonotype with many counts. J is TRBJ1-5 and V is TRBV12-3 or TRBV12-4, with TRBD1 matching 11 bases. Losses at the gene ends were 8 bases for V and 5 bases for J; bases not matched to a gene: 5. The CDR3 extends over 14 amino acids. CDR3 residues: CASGRDRGDQPQHF. CDR3 bases: TGTGCCAGCGGTCGGGACAGGGGGGATCAGCCCCAGCATTTT.

The sample holds many counts of this clonotype. J is TRBJ2-7 and V is TRBV11-2; tentative D call: TRBD2 (5 bases). The germline V and J ends were trimmed by 6 bases and 9 bases, with 18 bases remaining between them. The CDR3 runs 13 residues. Per germline, CDR1 SGHAT and CDR2 FQNNGV. Written as DNA, the CDR3 is TGTGCCAGCAGTACTAGATGGAGCGAGGGGCAGTACTTC. This gives the protein CASSTRWSEGQYF.

This clonotype was detected ten times or more. The J gene is TRBJ2-7, the V gene TRBV6-2 or TRBV6-3, with TRBD2 matching over 10 bases. The CDR3 has 12 residues. The ends lost 9 bases at V and 3 bases at J; junction bases unmatched: 2. In germline, CDR1 is MNHEY, CDR2 SVGEGT. In DNA, the CDR3 is TGTGCCAGTAGGACTAGCGGCTACGAGCAGTACTTC. Protein: CASRTSGYEQYF.

This clonotype showed up many times. The chain employs TRBV7-8 and TRBJ1-2; TRBD1 is a possible D gene (5 bases). From germline, CDR1 is SGHVS and CDR2 FQNEAQ. This CDR3 has 13 amino acids. The germline V and J ends were trimmed by 5 bases and 5 bases, with 12 bases remaining between them. CDR3 nucleotide sequence: TGTGCCAGCAGCGGCCGGGGGAGATATGGCTACACCTTC. Protein product: CASSGRGRYGYTF.

This clonotype was found many times. This chain links TRBV10-3 with TRBJ1-2; D is unclear. Trimming stripped 2 bases from V and 0 bases from J, with 7 bases between. This CDR3 has 14 amino acids. Germline CDR1 is ENHRY and CDR2 is SYGVKD. The CDR3 spells CAISEALPNYGYTF. Here the CDR3 DNA reads TGTGCCATCAGTGAGGCACTACCTAACTATGGCTACACCTTC.

Many counts were recorded for this clonotype. The rearrangement links TRBV5-1 to TRBJ2-1; possible D gene TRBD2, 7 bases. CDR1 and CDR2 (germline): SGHRS, YFSETQ. The germline V and J ends were trimmed by 4 bases and 7 bases, with 15 bases remaining between them. The CDR3 is 14 amino acids. The CDR3 protein is CASSRTSQGNEQFF. The CDR3 nucleotides read TGCGCCAGCAGCAGGACTAGTCAGGGGAATGAGCAGTTCTTC.

This clonotype has at least ten counts. The chain is built from TRBV7-2 and TRBJ1-1; D is uncertain. The CDR3 totals 13 residues. Per germline, CDR1 SGHTA and CDR2 FQGNSA. V lost 4 bases to trimming and J lost 1 base, with 7 bases between them. The CDR3 DNA sequence: TGTGCCAGCAGCTCAGCGGGGAACACTGAAGCTTTCTTT. This encodes CASSSAGNTEAFF.

This clonotype has ten or more counts. J is TRBJ2-2 and V is TRBV7-2; D perhaps matches TRBD1 (6 bases). The CDR3 is 15 amino acids. Trimming pared 1 base from V and 3 bases from J, leaving 9 bases between. Germline assignment: CDR1 SGHTA and CDR2 FQGNSA. CDR3 amino acids: CASSLGRGYTGELFF. In DNA form, the CDR3 reads TGTGCCAGCAGCTTAGGCAGGGGCTACACCGGGGAGCTGTTTTTT.

This clonotype was recorded at least ten times. The rearrangement links TRBV7-3 to TRBJ1-1; no reliable D call. With 6 bases removed from V and 5 bases from J, the gap between germline ends came to 13 bases. Per germline, CDR1 SGHTA and CDR2 FQGTGA. The CDR3 runs to 13 residues. CDR3 nucleotide sequence: TGTGCCAGCAGTTCCGGTGGGTTGACTGAAGCTTTCTTT. Translating gives CASSSGGLTEAFF.

There are many counts of this clonotype. The chain links TRBV4-2 to TRBJ2-7; 7 positions agree with TRBD1. Germline V CDR1 and CDR2: LGHNA, YNFKEQ. V was clipped by 0 bases and J by 0 bases; unmatched bases: 2. This CDR3 contains 15 residues. CDR3 amino acids: CASSQEGQSSYEQYF. CDR3 bases: TGTGCCAGCAGCCAAGAGGGACAGTCCTCCTACGAGCAGTACTTC.

This clonotype was detected ten times or more. V usage is TRBV10-2 and J usage is TRBJ1-3; D call uncertain. Germline V gene lookup returns CDR1 WSHSY and CDR2 SAAADI. Trimming shortened V by 3 bases and J by 2 bases, and 5 bases separated the two germline ends. The CDR3 has 13 amino acids. CDR3 region: CASSDLTGNTIYF. DNA of the CDR3: TGCGCCAGCAGTGACCTCACTGGAAACACCATATATTTT.

This clonotype was seen many times. The V call is TRBV28, the J call TRBJ2-4; D might be TRBD2 (7 bases). V lost 6 bases, J lost 1 base, and 13 bases lay in between. There are 15 residues in the CDR3. Germline assignment: CDR1 MDHEN and CDR2 SYDVKM. The DNA of the CDR3 is TGTGCCAGCAGCTCCCGGGGGGCGGCCAAAAACATTCAGTACTTC. Translating gives CASSSRGAAKNIQYF.

In nucleotides, the CDR3 is TGCGCCAGCAGCTTGGGGGACAGGGACTATGAGAGCTACACCTTC. Translated: CASSLGDRDYESYTF. The rearrangement links TRBV5-1 to TRBJ1-2, with 9 bases that match TRBD1. The CDR3 covers 15 residues. In germline, CDR1 is SGHRS, CDR2 YFSETQ. V trimming: 0 bases; J trimming: 9 bases; junction bases outside the gene matches: 9.

Only a few counts were recorded for this clonotype. This CDR3 is CASSQEYSVYSGNTIYF. CDR3 nucleotides: TGCGCCAGCAGCCAAGAATACAGCGTATACTCTGGAAACACCATATATTTT. The rearrangement links TRBV4-1 to TRBJ1-3, with D hard to call. Germline values: CDR1 MGHRA, CDR2 YSYEKL. CDR3 length: 17 amino acids. The ends were cut back, 0 bases at V and 0 bases at J, with 12 bases in the middle.

The chain couples TRBV24-1 to TRBJ1-4; tentative D call: TRBD1 (5 bases). Germline V lookup: CDR1 KGHDR, CDR2 SFDVKD. CDR3 length equals 13 residues. CDR3 amino acids: CAHEDTTNEKLFF. The DNA for the CDR3 is TGTGCTCACGAGGACACCACGAATGAAAAACTGTTTTTT.

This clonotype was picked up many times. This rearrangement joins TRBV12-3 or TRBV12-4 to TRBJ2-5; TRBD1 aligns across 7 bases. This CDR3 has 15 residues. Losses at the gene ends were 5 bases for V and 5 bases for J; bases not matched to a gene: 11. The CDR3 loop is CASSSLRGTRETQYF. CDR3 sequence (DNA): TGTGCCAGCAGTAGCCTCAGGGGGACAAGGGAGACCCAGTACTTC.